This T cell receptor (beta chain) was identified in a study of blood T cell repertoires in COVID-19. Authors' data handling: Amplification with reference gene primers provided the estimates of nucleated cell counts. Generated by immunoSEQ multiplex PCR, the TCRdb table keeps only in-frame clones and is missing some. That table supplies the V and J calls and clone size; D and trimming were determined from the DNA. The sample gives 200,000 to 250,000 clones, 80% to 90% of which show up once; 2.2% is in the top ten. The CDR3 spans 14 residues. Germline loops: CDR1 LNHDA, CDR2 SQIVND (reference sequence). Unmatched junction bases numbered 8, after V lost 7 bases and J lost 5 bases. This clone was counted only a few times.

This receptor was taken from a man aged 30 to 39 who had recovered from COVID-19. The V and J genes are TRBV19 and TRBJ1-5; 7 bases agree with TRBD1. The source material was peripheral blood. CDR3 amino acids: CASTMGQFYQPQHF. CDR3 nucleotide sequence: TGTGCCAGTACCATGGGACAGTTCTATCAGCCCCAGCATTTT.